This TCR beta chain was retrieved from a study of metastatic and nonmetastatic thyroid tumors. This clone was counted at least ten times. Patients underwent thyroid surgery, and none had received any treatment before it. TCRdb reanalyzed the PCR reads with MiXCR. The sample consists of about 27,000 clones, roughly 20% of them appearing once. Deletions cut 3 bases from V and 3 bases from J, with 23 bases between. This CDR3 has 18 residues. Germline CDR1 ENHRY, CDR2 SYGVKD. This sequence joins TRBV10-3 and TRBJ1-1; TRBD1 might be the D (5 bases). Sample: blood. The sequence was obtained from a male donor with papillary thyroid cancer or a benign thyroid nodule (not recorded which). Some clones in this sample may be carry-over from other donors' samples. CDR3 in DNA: TGTGCCATCAGTGAATCCAGACAAGCCCAGGGCCAGGACACTGAAGCTTTCTTT. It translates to CAISESRQAQGQDTEAFF.